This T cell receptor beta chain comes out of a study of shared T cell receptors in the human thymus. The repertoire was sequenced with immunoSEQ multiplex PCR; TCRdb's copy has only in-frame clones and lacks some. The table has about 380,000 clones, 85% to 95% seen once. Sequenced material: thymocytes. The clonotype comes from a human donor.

Written as DNA, the CDR3 is TGTGCCAGCAGCTTAAGGGGCGGAGGGAGACGCTATGGCTACACCTTC. Translating gives CASSLRGGGRRYGYTF. V and J are TRBV7-9 and TRBJ1-2; D is possibly TRBD1 (5 bases). The CDR3 consists of 16 residues. The V end lost 2 bases, the J end lost 4 bases, and 17 bases lay between the germline ends. CDR1 and CDR2 from the germline V gene are SEHNR and FQNEAQ (reference sequence).